What follows is one T cell receptor (beta chain) and its context. V shed 4 bases, J shed 7 bases, and the junction held 3 bases outside the gene matches. This CDR3 has 13 amino acids. Germline values: CDR1 SNHLY, CDR2 FYNNEI. This specimen belongs to a study of blood T cell repertoires in COVID-19. Study background: Samples came from the United States, Italy and Spain, spanning acute and convalescent COVID-19. In each case, the material was cDNA or gDNA derived from T cells, B-cell-depleted T cells, or PBMCs.

Original handling: Reference gene primers were amplified, and this amplification served to estimate nucleated cell counts. Generated by immunoSEQ multiplex PCR, the TCRdb table keeps only in-frame clones and is missing some. The D gene and trimming were derived from the DNA, and the V and J assignments and clone size from that table. The data show 43,000 or so clones, roughly 86% seen once. This receptor was obtained from a man between 60 and 75 years old with active COVID-19. Source material: peripheral blood. The chain joins TRBV2 to TRBJ2-1; 8 bases agree with TRBD1. The CDR3 DNA sequence: TGTGCCAGCAGTGGTGACAGGGGTAATGAGCAGTTCTTC. Protein sequence: CASSGDRGNEQFF. The full variable domain, rest sourced from reference TRBV2 and TRBJ2-1, is EPEVTQTPSHQVTQMGQEVILRCVPISNHLYFYWYRQILGQKVEFLVSFYNNEISEKSEIFDDQFSVERPDGSNFTLKIRSTKLEDSAMYFCASSGDRGNEQFFGPGTRLTVL.